Included here is one TCR beta chain sequence, with context. Germline CDR1 reads MNHEY; CDR2 reads SMNVEV (reference sequence). V was shortened by 0 bases and J by 4 bases, with 13 bases between the two germline ends. The CDR3 is 15 residues long. The record originates from a study of radiation and T cells in renal cell carcinoma. The time point is: baseline pretreatment blood. Specified treatment: 15 Gy SBRT to primary tumor, nephrectomy 4 weeks later. Blood was sampled at baseline, 2 weeks and 4 weeks after SBRT. Generated by immunoSEQ multiplex PCR, the TCRdb table keeps only in-frame clones and is missing some. The table lists 110,000 to 150,000 clones, 75% to 90% of them singletons.

The specimen comprised blood, sampled from a patient whose treatment included radiotherapy and nephrectomy. This TCR was recovered from a woman aged 45-60 years with renal cell carcinoma. The chain joins TRBV27 to TRBJ2-7; possible D gene TRBD2, 5 bases. Written as DNA, the CDR3 is TGTGCCAGCAGTTTATCTCCTACTAGTATGTACGAGCAGTACTTC. The encoded protein is CASSLSPTSMYEQYF.